Listed below are T cell receptor beta chains from one sample, sequenced in a study of blood T cell repertoires in COVID-19. The table came from immunoSEQ multiplex PCR; TCRdb's copy has only in-frame clones and leaves some out. This sample has more than 95,000 clones; approximately 87% occur once, and the top ten carry about 7.4%. The sample was peripheral blood. These receptors were taken from a man in his sixties or seventies who had recovered from COVID-19. Each CDR3 is given with its conserved first and last residue. D genes are given only for firm matches. Size tells how often a clone was seen (once, few, many) or the class of an expanded clone, and some rows leave it out.

clone_size j_call v_call d_call cdr3_aa cdr3_nt
. TRBJ2-5 TRBV9 TRBD2 CASSRSGTMTETQYF TGTGCCAGCAGCCGTTCCGGGACTATGACGGAGACCCAGTACTTC
. TRBJ2-2 TRBV9 . CASSVRQSYTGELFF TGTGCCAGCAGCGTTAGACAGTCCTACACCGGGGAGCTGTTTTTT
. TRBJ1-6 TRBV21-1 . CASSNDRKEYNSPLHF TGTGCCAGCAGCAACGACAGAAAAGAGTATAATTCACCCCTCCACTTT
. TRBJ2-7 TRBV27 TRBD1 CASSSPYKQGSNEQYF TGTGCCAGCAGTTCGCCTTATAAACAGGGGTCCAACGAGCAGTACTTC
. TRBJ2-1 TRBV6-2/TRBV6-3 TRBD2 CASSYLTSGSSVF TGTGCCAGCAGTTATCTGACTAGCGGTAGTAGCGTCTTC
once TRBJ2-5 TRBV5-5 . CASSLGRQETQYF TGTGCCAGCAGCTTGGGCAGGCAAGAGACCCAGTACTTC
. TRBJ1-4 TRBV7-3 . CASSFRVREDEKLFF TGTGCCAGCAGCTTTAGGGTCAGGGAGGATGAAAAACTGTTTTTT
. TRBJ2-1 TRBV20-1 TRBD2 CSASGLAGARSYNEQFF TGCAGTGCTAGTGGGCTAGCGGGGGCTCGCTCCTACAATGAGCAGTTCTTC
. TRBJ1-5 TRBV6-2/TRBV6-3 . CASSYGRVSQHF TGTGCCAGCAGTTATGGCAGGGTGTCCCAGCATTTT
. TRBJ1-6 TRBV28 . CASTRQENSPLHF TGTGCCAGCACCAGACAGGAAAATTCACCCCTCCACTTT
. TRBJ1-4 TRBV7-8 . CASSLVPDTYEKLFF TGTGCCAGCAGCTTAGTACCGGACACATATGAAAAACTGTTTTTT
. TRBJ2-1 TRBV6-5 . CASSWQGRGGEQFF TGTGCCAGCAGTTGGCAGGGGCGCGGGGGTGAGCAGTTCTTC
. TRBJ2-7 TRBV5-1 TRBD2 CASSWGLAETYEQYF TGCGCCAGCAGCTGGGGACTAGCGGAAACCTACGAGCAGTACTTC
. TRBJ2-7 TRBV10-3 . CAISESGSQYEQYF TGTGCCATCAGTGAGTCGGGTAGCCAGTACGAGCAGTACTTC
. TRBJ1-1 TRBV5-1 TRBD1 CASGAGQGGNTEAFF TGCGCCAGCGGGGCCGGACAGGGAGGAAACACTGAAGCTTTCTTT
few TRBJ2-7 TRBV5-1 TRBD1 CASTQRQGWGEQYF TGCGCCAGCACTCAGAGACAGGGATGGGGTGAGCAGTACTTC
. TRBJ2-1 TRBV19 . CASSFAQTEQFF TGTGCCAGTAGTTTTGCCCAGACAGAGCAGTTCTTC
. TRBJ2-7 TRBV6-2/TRBV6-3 TRBD1 CASSPQGTASYEQYF TGTGCCAGCAGTCCGCAAGGGACAGCGTCCTACGAGCAGTACTTC
. TRBJ2-1 TRBV7-3 TRBD2 CASSPSRASGDNEQFF TGTGCCAGCAGCCCGTCGAGGGCTAGCGGGGACAATGAGCAGTTCTTC
once TRBJ2-3 TRBV29-1 TRBD1 CSVGQGVTDTQYF TGCAGCGTGGGACAGGGAGTGACAGATACGCAGTATTTT
. TRBJ2-3 TRBV28 TRBD2 CASRPAGTSGRGAGVDTQYF TGTGCCAGCAGACCGGCCGGGACTAGCGGGAGAGGCGCGGGTGTAGATACGCAGTATTTT
. TRBJ1-1 TRBV14 . CASSPSLNTEAFF TGTGCCAGCAGCCCCTCCTTGAACACTGAAGCTTTCTTT
. TRBJ1-6 TRBV5-1 TRBD1 CASSDRGGYNSPLHF TGCGCCAGCAGCGACAGGGGGGGCTATAATTCACCCCTCCACTTT
. TRBJ1-1 TRBV7-3 TRBD1 CASSLYGQEDTEAFF TGTGCCAGCAGCTTATACGGACAGGAGGACACTGAAGCTTTCTTT
. TRBJ2-3 TRBV19 TRBD2 CASKRTSGRDTQYF TGTGCCAGTAAGAGGACTAGCGGGAGGGATACGCAGTATTTT
. TRBJ1-5 TRBV3-1/TRBV3-2 TRBD1 CASSALQGNQPQHF TGTGCCAGCAGCGCCTTACAGGGGAATCAGCCCCAGCATTTT
. TRBJ1-1 TRBV5-1 TRBD1 CASSLQGVGLNTEAFF TGCGCCAGCAGCTTGCAGGGGGTAGGTTTGAACACTGAAGCTTTCTTT
few TRBJ1-4 TRBV9 TRBD1 CASSLAGWDRHCEKLFF TGTGCCAGCAGCCTAGCCGGGTGGGACAGACATTGTGAAAAACTGTTTTTT
. TRBJ1-3 TRBV2 TRBD1 CASRDSSGNTIYF TGTGCCAGCCGGGACAGCTCTGGAAACACCATATATTTT
. TRBJ2-1 TRBV5-5 . CASSLELAGNEQFF TGTGCCAGCAGCTTGGAGCTAGCAGGCAATGAGCAGTTCTTC
. TRBJ1-2 TRBV19 . CASSQDKNYGYTF TGTGCCAGTAGCCAAGACAAGAACTATGGCTACACCTTC
. TRBJ1-5 TRBV2 TRBD1 CASSPRQGEQPQHF TGTGCCAGCAGCCCACGACAGGGGGAACAGCCCCAGCATTTT
. TRBJ2-7 TRBV3-1/TRBV3-2 . CASSQTRVEQYF TGTGCCAGCAGCCAGACCCGGGTCGAGCAGTACTTC
once TRBJ1-1 TRBV28 . CASTLLRVGDPEAFF TGTGCCAGCACCCTCCTCAGGGTCGGCGACCCTGAAGCTTTCTTT
once TRBJ2-2 TRBV24-1 . CATSRSGITGELFF TGTGCCACCAGTCGATCGGGGATCACCGGGGAGCTGTTTTTT
. TRBJ2-1 TRBV28 TRBD2 CASSWSAREENEQFF TGTGCCAGCAGTTGGTCCGCGCGGGAGGAGAATGAGCAGTTCTTC
few TRBJ2-1 TRBV4-2 TRBD2 CASSQSGGLWNEQFF TGTGCCAGCAGCCAAAGCGGGGGACTTTGGAATGAGCAGTTCTTC
. TRBJ2-1 TRBV2 TRBD1 CASSVLSRQGEYNEQFF TGTGCCAGCAGTGTTCTTAGTCGACAGGGGGAATACAATGAGCAGTTCTTC
. TRBJ2-3 TRBV5-6 . CASSLEGADTQYF TGTGCCAGCAGCTTGGAAGGGGCTGATACGCAGTATTTT
. TRBJ2-1 TRBV5-6 . CASSLALVLATGWSGEQFF TGTGCCAGCAGCTTGGCTCTAGTATTGGCGACGGGGTGGTCCGGTGAGCAGTTCTTC